This T cell receptor beta chain was retrieved from a study of pediatric ulcerative colitis. Study results and caveats: Blood-rectal clonal overlap within each person was significantly higher in ulcerative colitis patients than controls.

Remarks on this clone: Its target is unknown. A junction end diverges from the germline sequence, so it may reflect a read error.

The V gene's germline CDR1 is GTSNPN and CDR2 SVGIG (reference sequence). This CDR3 region has 12 residues. Assay used: immunoSEQ multiplex PCR; TCRdb lists only in-frame clones, some missing. The sample yields 50,000 to 65,000 clones, about 90% seen once. The clonotype comes from a boy between 10 and 17 years old with severe ulcerative colitis. Sequences were obtained from blood. V and J are TRBV30 and TRBJ2-7; D is ambiguous. For the CDR3, the DNA is TGTGCCCGGAGTGCTGGGGTCTACGAGCAGTACTTC. This encodes CARSAGVYEQYF.